The source of this T cell receptor (beta chain) is a study of T cell responses to AZD1222 COVID-19 vaccine. Unmatched junction bases numbered 12, after V lost 9 bases and J lost 2 bases. This CDR3 has 15 amino acids. Germline loops: CDR1 LNHNV, CDR2 YYDKDF (reference sequence). The repertoire was sequenced with immunoSEQ multiplex PCR; TCRdb's copy has only in-frame clones and lacks some. Among roughly 150,000 clones listed, roughly nine tenths were seen once. The sequence came from an adult who received the AZD1222 COVID-19 vaccine. The input for sequencing was peripheral blood, taken 28 days after the second AZD1222 dose. V is TRBV15 and J is TRBJ2-5, with 7 bases that match TRBD2. In DNA form, the CDR3 reads TGTGCCACGCGCAAGGCGGGGGAACCGCAAGAGACCCAGTACTTC. This translates into CATRKAGEPQETQYF.